This T cell receptor beta chain comes out of a study of CD8+ T cells in alopecia areata. Study-wide points: Clonality was higher in lesional than normal scalp, especially in alopecia totalis/universalis.

Of note for this clone: Its antigen is still unknown.

Treatment reported: oral pan-JAK inhibitor, 5-10 mg twice daily. V lost 1 base, J lost 9 bases, and 7 bases lay in between. Germline CDR1 is GTSNPN and CDR2 is SVGIG (reference sequence). The CDR3 is made up of 11 amino acids. TCR sequencing used cDNA made by reverse transcription of extracted RNA. Repertoires were generated with immunoSEQ multiplex PCR, while TCRdb's copy carries only in-frame clones and drops some. This sample has about 210,000 clones; 64% occur once, and the top ten carry 4% to 5%. The gene calls are TRBV30 and TRBJ2-1; D uncertain. The TCR comes from a human donor with alopecia areata. Source: CD4+ T cells sorted from blood, taken at week 4, from a patient treated with tofacitinib. This CDR3 reads CAWSAPGEQFF. DNA for the CDR3: TGTGCCTGGAGTGCTCCGGGTGAGCAGTTCTTC.